The 16 T cell receptor beta chains presented below share a single source sample, sequenced in a study of blood T cell repertoires in COVID-19. Some clones are missing from TCRdb's copy, which holds only in-frame ones; the method was immunoSEQ multiplex PCR. The sample includes roughly 280,000 clones, 75% to 90% of them seen just once. The sequenced material came from peripheral blood. All receptors come from a man under 40 with active or convalescent COVID-19.

This chain links TRBV10-3 with TRBJ1-1, with 8 bases aligning to TRBD1. The ends lost 2 bases at V and 3 bases at J; junction bases unmatched: 2. The CDR3 has 14 amino acids. Germline V gives CDR1 ENHRY, CDR2 SYGVKD. The CDR3 sequence: CAISETGGDTEAFF. For the CDR3, the DNA is TGTGCCATCAGTGAGACAGGGGGTGACACTGAAGCTTTCTTT.

The chain uses TRBV6-5 and TRBJ1-5; a weak D match, TRBD1 (5 bases). CDR3 length: 15 residues. The V gene lost 0 bases and the J gene lost 7 bases, with 13 bases spanning the gap. Germline lookup yields CDR1 MNHEY and CDR2 SVGAGI. The chain's CDR3 is CASSYSGRVDQPQHF. CDR3 nucleotides: TGTGCCAGCAGTTACTCAGGCAGGGTGGACCAGCCCCAGCATTTT.

The CDR3 region is CASSTKTGGEEYGYTF. The CDR3 DNA sequence: TGTGCCAGCAGCACAAAGACAGGGGGCGAAGAATATGGCTACACCTTC. This chain connects TRBV5-6 to TRBJ1-2, with TRBD1 matching over 10 bases. The V gene end was trimmed by 4 bases and the J gene end by 5 bases; junction bases not matched to a gene: 11. The length of the CDR3 is 16 residues. The germline V gene encodes CDR1 SGHDT and CDR2 YYEEEE.

This chain links TRBV2 with TRBJ2-7, with 11 bases aligning to TRBD2. Germline values: CDR1 SNHLY, CDR2 FYNNEI. J was trimmed by 4 bases and V by 1 base; bases with no gene match: 3. This CDR3 contains 15 residues. CDR3 sequence: CASSEGLAGTYEQYF. The CDR3 nucleotides read TGTGCCAGCAGTGAAGGACTAGCGGGAACTTACGAGCAGTACTTC.

In this sample, this clone turned up once. The J gene is TRBJ1-6, the V gene TRBV7-6; tentative D call: TRBD1 (6 bases). CDR3 size: 17 residues. Germline CDR1 reads SGHVS; CDR2 reads FNYEAQ. V lost 5 bases, J lost 5 bases, and 19 bases lay in between. Here the CDR3 reads CASSKNRVVRDNSPLHF. The CDR3 nucleotides read TGTGCCAGCAGCAAAAACAGGGTAGTGAGAGATAATTCACCCCTCCACTTT.

The J gene is TRBJ1-2, the V gene TRBV29-1; tentative D call: TRBD1 (5 bases). This CDR3 has 12 residues. Per the germline V gene, CDR1 is SQVTM and CDR2 is ANQGSEA. V was trimmed by 6 bases and J by 8 bases, leaving 16 bases between them. The CDR3 region is CSVEEGREGYTF. CDR3 DNA: TGCAGCGTGGAGGAGGGGCGGGAGGGCTACACCTTC.

The rearrangement uses TRBV5-6 and TRBJ2-3, with 8 bases lining up with TRBD2. The CDR3 spans 17 residues. CDR1 and CDR2 from the germline V gene are SGHDT and YYEEEE. V lost 4 bases to trimming and J lost 3 bases; unmatched junction nucleotides: 13. The CDR3 is CASSPTLLRGVTDTQYF. As DNA, the CDR3 is TGTGCCAGCAGCCCGACCCTTTTGCGGGGGGTGACAGATACGCAGTATTTT.

The chain has TRBV5-6 and TRBJ2-1, with 9 bases identical to TRBD1. V shed 2 bases, J shed 7 bases, and the junction held 10 bases outside the gene matches. Germline values: CDR1 SGHDT, CDR2 YYEEEE. The CDR3 consists of 16 residues. The CDR3 DNA sequence: TGTGCCAGCAGCTTTCCCGGGACAGGGAGGGAAAATGAGCAGTTCTTC. This sequence encodes CASSFPGTGRENEQFF.

This clone was seen only a few times. The V and J genes are TRBV3-1 (or the pseudogene TRBV3-2) and TRBJ1-2, with D perhaps TRBD1 (6 bases). CDR3 length: 13 amino acids. V was clipped by 1 base and J by 12 bases, with 15 bases between them. The germline CDR1 and CDR2 sequences are LGHDT and YNNKEL (reference sequence). This chain's CDR3 is CASSQGGTNHHTF. DNA of the CDR3: TGTGCCAGCAGCCAAGGAGGGACAAACCACCACACCTTC.

The V and J genes are TRBV6-5 and TRBJ2-7; D perhaps matches TRBD2 (6 bases). The CDR3 covers 14 residues. Germline V CDR1 and CDR2: MNHEY, SVGAGI. Trimming pared 4 bases from V and 4 bases from J, leaving 14 bases between. CDR3 residues: CASSSLAFTYEQYF. CDR3 DNA sequence: TGTGCCAGCAGTTCTCTAGCGTTTACTTACGAGCAGTACTTC.

The chain employs TRBV11-1 and TRBJ2-1; 7 bases line up with TRBD2. Germline lookup yields CDR1 SGHAT and CDR2 FQDESV (reference sequence). The CDR3 is 14 amino acids. Unmatched junction bases numbered 8, after V lost 2 bases and J lost 10 bases. CDR3 region: CASSLSRAGSEQFF. The CDR3 DNA reads as TGTGCCAGCAGCTTATCCAGAGCGGGGTCGGAGCAGTTCTTC.

V usage is TRBV7-2 and J usage is TRBJ1-4; a weak D match, TRBD1 (5 bases). Germline V lookup: CDR1 SGHTA, CDR2 FQGNSA. This CDR3 spans 15 amino acids. Trimming pared 4 bases from V and 0 bases from J, leaving 9 bases between. The CDR3 DNA reads TGTGCCAGCAGCTCCGACAGTGCAACTAATGAAAAACTGTTTTTT. It encodes CASSSDSATNEKLFF.

This clone showed up just a few times. V and J are TRBV7-6 and TRBJ2-1, with 7 bases matching TRBD2. The CDR3 runs 14 residues. Per germline, CDR1 SGHVS and CDR2 FNYEAQ. Trimming cost V 5 bases and J 8 bases; bases outside gene matches: 9. Here the CDR3 DNA reads TGTGCCAGCAGCCTCCTTCAGGGAGGGCATGAGCAGTTCTTC. Encoded protein: CASSLLQGGHEQFF.

The chain carries TRBV9 and TRBJ1-2; D is uncertain. The germline gives CDR1 SGDLS, CDR2 YYNGEE. The CDR3 has 15 amino acids. The germline V and J ends were trimmed by 0 bases and 0 bases, with 9 bases remaining between them. CDR3 region: CASSVGIETNYGYTF. Here the CDR3 DNA reads TGTGCCAGCAGCGTAGGTATAGAGACTAACTATGGCTACACCTTC. The complete variable domain, with remaining parts taken from reference TRBV9 and TRBJ1-2, reads DSGVTQTPKHLITATGQRVTLRCSPRSGDLSVYWYQQSLDQGLQFLIQYYNGEERAKGNILERFSAQQFPDLHSELNLSSLELGDSALYFCASSVGIETNYGYTFGSGTRLTVV.

The V gene is TRBV19, the J gene TRBJ1-4; 9 positions match TRBD1. CDR1 and CDR2 (germline): LNHDA, SQIVND (reference sequence). With 8 bases clipped from V and 6 bases from J, the junction kept 4 bases outside the gene matches. CDR3 size: 13 residues. CDR3 nucleotide sequence: TGTGCCAGTGGAGGACAGGGGCATGAAAAACTGTTTTTT. It encodes CASGGQGHEKLFF.

The gene calls are TRBV7-9 and TRBJ2-1; 7 bases line up with TRBD2. V lost 5 bases and J lost 4; bases outside the gene matches: 11. The CDR3 extends over 16 amino acids. CDR1 and CDR2 from the germline V gene are SEHNR and FQNEAQ (reference sequence). CDR3 in DNA: TGTGCCAGCAGCCGCCGGGGCGGGGGAGATTACAATGAGCAGTTCTTC. The encoded protein is CASSRRGGGDYNEQFF.